The 20 T cell receptor beta chains below all came from one sample that was sequenced in a study of blood T cell repertoires in COVID-19. Data came from immunoSEQ multiplex PCR; TCRdb stores just in-frame clones and leaves some out. The sample contains 150,000 to 200,000 clones, about 84% of which appear only once. Sequencing input: PBMCs or T cells enriched from blood (not recorded which). All receptors come from a man aged 35-49 years who had recovered from COVID-19.

The chain has TRBV5-1 and TRBJ1-2; D may be TRBD1 (5 bases). V shed 4 bases and J shed 7 bases, with 11 bases lying between them. CDR1 and CDR2 from the germline V gene are SGHRS and YFSETQ. The CDR3 loop spans 12 amino acids. This CDR3 reads CASSMWTSGYTF. The DNA for the CDR3 is TGCGCCAGCAGCATGTGGACATCTGGCTACACCTTC. Together with reference TRBV5-1 and TRBJ1-2, the CDR3 gives the full variable domain: KAGVTQTPRYLIKTRGQQVTLSCSPISGHRSVSWYQQTPGQGLQFLFEYFSETQRNKGNFPGRFSGRQFSNSRSEMNVSTLELGDSALYLCASSMWTSGYTFGSGTRLTVV.

The J gene is TRBJ2-3, the V gene TRBV9; D is possibly TRBD1 (6 bases). The CDR3 contains 15 residues. The V gene's germline CDR1 is SGDLS and CDR2 YYNGEE. Trimming removed 3 bases from V and 0 bases from J, with 11 bases in between. CDR3 amino acids: CASSADRSSTDTQYF. In nucleotides, the CDR3 is TGTGCCAGCAGCGCGGACAGATCTAGCACAGATACGCAGTATTTT. Filled out from reference TRBV9 and TRBJ2-3, the complete variable domain reads DSGVTQTPKHLITATGQRVTLRCSPRSGDLSVYWYQQSLDQGLQFLIQYYNGEERAKGNILERFSAQQFPDLHSELNLSSLELGDSALYFCASSADRSSTDTQYFGPGTRLTVL.

This rearrangement joins TRBV30 to TRBJ2-5, with 9 nucleotides matching TRBD2. CDR3 size: 16 residues. Germline V gives CDR1 GTSNPN, CDR2 SVGIG (reference sequence). J lost 6 bases, V lost 3 bases, and 14 bases had no gene match. This CDR3 reads CAWSLSGSGGLKTQYF. The CDR3 DNA sequence: TGTGCCTGGAGCCTTAGTGGAAGCGGGGGGTTGAAGACCCAGTACTTC.

The chain has TRBV19 and TRBJ1-1; no clear D. Trimming cost V 7 bases and J 0 bases, with 9 bases left between them. Germline V gene sequence: CDR1 LNHDA, CDR2 SQIVND (reference sequence). The CDR3 contains 13 residues. The CDR3 coding sequence is TGTGCCAGTAAGCCAAGTATGAACACTGAAGCTTTCTTT. Translation gives CASKPSMNTEAFF.

V is TRBV18 and J is TRBJ2-2; TRBD1 matches 8 bases. Germline values: CDR1 KGHSH, CDR2 LQKENI. The V segment lost 6 bases and the J segment 1 base; nucleotides outside the gene matches: 4. This CDR3 contains 15 residues. The CDR3 sequence: CASSPTGVNTGELFF. In DNA form, the CDR3 reads TGTGCCAGCTCGCCGACAGGGGTGAACACCGGGGAGCTGTTTTTT. Based on the CDR3 plus reference TRBV18 and TRBJ2-2, the full variable domain is NAGVMQNPRHLVRRRGQEARLRCSPMKGHSHVYWYRQLPEEGLKFMVYLQKENIIDESGMPKERFSAEFPKEGPSILRIQQVVRGDSAAYFCASSPTGVNTGELFFGEGSRLTVL.

The chain recombines TRBV5-1 with TRBJ1-4; 10 positions match TRBD1. The CDR3 spans 15 residues. Germline V gene lookup returns CDR1 SGHRS and CDR2 YFSETQ. The J segment lost 8 bases and the V segment lost 4 bases, leaving 8 bases of the junction unmatched. The CDR3 DNA reads as TGCGCCAGCAGCCCGGGGGACAGGGGTTCCGAAAAACTGTTTTTT. It specifies CASSPGDRGSEKLFF. Looking up the rest from reference TRBV5-1 and TRBJ1-4 gives the full variable domain: KAGVTQTPRYLIKTRGQQVTLSCSPISGHRSVSWYQQTPGQGLQFLFEYFSETQRNKGNFPGRFSGRQFSNSRSEMNVSTLELGDSALYLCASSPGDRGSEKLFFGSGTQLSVL.

The chain couples TRBV24-1 to TRBJ2-2; 12 bases agree with TRBD2. The CDR3 runs 17 residues. CDR1 and CDR2 from the germline V gene are KGHDR and SFDVKD. The trim removed 3 bases at V and 4 bases at J, leaving 5 bases unmatched. CDR3 residues: CATSDAGLAGFTGELFF. CDR3 bases: TGTGCCACCAGTGATGCTGGACTAGCGGGGTTCACCGGGGAGCTGTTTTTT.

J is TRBJ2-1 and V is TRBV5-4; 9 nucleotides line up with TRBD2. CDR1 and CDR2 from the germline V gene are SGHNT and YYREEE (reference sequence). The CDR3 covers 15 residues. Unmatched junction bases numbered 4, after V lost 4 bases and J lost 2 bases. In nucleotides, the CDR3 is TGTGCCAGCAGCGCGGGGGGGTCGACCTACAATGAGCAGTTCTTC. Encoded protein: CASSAGGSTYNEQFF.

The V and J genes are TRBV4-1 and TRBJ2-3; 8 nucleotides agree with TRBD1. The CDR3 is 17 residues long. After removal of 0 bases from V and 2 bases from J, the junction contained 7 bases not matched to a gene. Germline V gene sequence: CDR1 MGHRA, CDR2 YSYEKL. CDR3 in DNA: TGCGCCAGCAGCCAAGATCGAGGGACAGGAGTCACAGATACGCAGTATTTT. This sequence encodes CASSQDRGTGVTDTQYF.

This chain links TRBV5-1 with TRBJ1-2; D ambiguous. Germline assignment: CDR1 SGHRS and CDR2 YFSETQ. CDR3 length: 15 residues. V gave up 0 bases and J gave up 0 bases, with 9 bases separating them. CDR3 amino acids: CASSLGGNTNYGYTF. The CDR3 coding sequence is TGCGCCAGCAGCTTGGGCGGGAATACTAACTATGGCTACACCTTC. The full variable domain, completed using reference TRBV5-1 and TRBJ1-2, is KAGVTQTPRYLIKTRGQQVTLSCSPISGHRSVSWYQQTPGQGLQFLFEYFSETQRNKGNFPGRFSGRQFSNSRSEMNVSTLELGDSALYLCASSLGGNTNYGYTFGSGTRLTVV.

For the CDR3, the DNA is TGCGCCAGCAGCCAAGAGCCCACCGGACTAGCCGCCCAAATCAATGAGCAGTTCTTC. Amino acids: CASSQEPTGLAAQINEQFF. The chain joins TRBV4-1 to TRBJ2-1; TRBD2 matches 8 bases. This CDR3 comprises 19 residues. Germline V gene lookup returns CDR1 MGHRA and CDR2 YSYEKL. The V gene end was trimmed by 0 bases and the J gene end by 6 bases; junction bases not matched to a gene: 16.

V is TRBV29-1 and J is TRBJ2-1, with a weak D call TRBD2 (6 bases). V was trimmed by 5 bases and J by 12 bases, leaving 20 bases between them. The CDR3 is made up of 13 amino acids. Germline V gene data show CDR1 as SQVTM and CDR2 as ANQGSEA. CDR3 coding DNA: TGCAGCGTTAAGCGGGTAGACCCTGGGGGGCAGTTCTTC. It translates to CSVKRVDPGGQFF.

The chain uses TRBV2 and TRBJ2-5; 8 bases fit TRBD1. The J segment lost 5 bases and the V segment lost 6 bases, leaving 14 bases of the junction unmatched. Germline V gives CDR1 SNHLY, CDR2 FYNNEI. The CDR3 spans 16 residues. CDR3 in amino acids: CASREGQAASSETQYF. The CDR3 DNA follows: TGTGCCAGCAGGGAGGGACAGGCCGCCTCAAGCGAGACCCAGTACTTC.

This clone has only one observation. The chain combines TRBV5-1 with TRBJ1-2, with no clear D. From germline, CDR1 is SGHRS and CDR2 YFSETQ. The V gene lost 0 bases and the J gene lost 6 bases, with 12 bases spanning the gap. The CDR3 has 14 amino acids. CDR3: CASSLGFLGDGYTF. CDR3 DNA sequence: TGCGCCAGCAGCTTGGGTTTTTTGGGCGATGGCTACACCTTC.

The J gene is TRBJ1-2, the V gene TRBV3-1 (or the pseudogene TRBV3-2); maybe TRBD1 (5 bases). Trimming removed 4 bases at V and 7 bases at J, with 16 bases between. CDR1 and CDR2 from the germline V gene are LGHDT and YNNKEL (reference sequence). The CDR3 consists of 14 residues. The CDR3 sequence is CASSLREGRGGYTF. For the CDR3, the DNA is TGTGCCAGCAGCCTCCGGGAGGGGAGGGGTGGCTACACCTTC.

This clone has only a few counts. This chain uses TRBV2 with TRBJ1-1; possible D gene TRBD1, 5 bases. The CDR3 loop spans 14 amino acids. V lost 6 bases and J 1 base, leaving 12 bases between the germline ends. Germline lookup yields CDR1 SNHLY and CDR2 FYNNEI. The DNA of the CDR3 is TGTGCCAGCAGGGGGGGACGAAAGAACACTGAAGCTTTCTTT. It translates to CASRGGRKNTEAFF.

In this sample, this clone turned up a few times. V usage is TRBV7-9 and J usage is TRBJ1-6; possible D gene TRBD1, 5 bases. V shed 3 bases and J shed 5 bases, with 11 bases lying between them. CDR3 size: 15 residues. The germline V gene has CDR1 SEHNR and CDR2 FQNEAQ (reference sequence). CDR3: CASSFGQGDNSPLHF. In DNA, the CDR3 is TGTGCCAGCAGCTTTGGGCAGGGTGATAATTCACCCCTCCACTTT. The whole variable domain, remainder taken from reference TRBV7-9 and TRBJ1-6, is DTGVSQNPRHKITKRGQNVTFRCDPISEHNRLYWYRQTLGQGPEFLTYFQNEAQLEKSRLLSDRFSAERPKGSFSTLEIQRTEQGDSAMYLCASSFGQGDNSPLHFGNGTRLTVT.

This chain connects TRBV24-1 to TRBJ2-7, with D perhaps TRBD2 (5 bases). There are 14 residues in the CDR3. Germline values: CDR1 KGHDR, CDR2 SFDVKD. Trimming stripped 8 bases from V and 2 bases from J, with 15 bases between. DNA of the CDR3: TGTGCCACCACCCCACCGGGAAGCCCCTACGAGCAGTACTTC. This codes for CATTPPGSPYEQYF.

This clone was observed once. The V and J genes are TRBV6-5 and TRBJ1-3; a possible D gene is TRBD1 (5 bases). The CDR3 covers 15 residues. Germline V gives CDR1 MNHEY, CDR2 SVGAGI. Trimming removed 6 bases from V and 0 bases from J, with 12 bases in between. CDR3 residues: CASRAQESSGNTIYF. In DNA form, the CDR3 reads TGTGCCAGCAGGGCACAGGAGTCCTCTGGAAACACCATATATTTT.

The rearrangement links TRBV5-4 to TRBJ1-2; 8 nucleotides line up with TRBD1. This CDR3 region has 14 residues. With 1 base clipped from V and 5 bases from J, the junction kept 4 bases outside the gene matches. The germline CDR1 and CDR2 sequences are SGHNT and YYREEE (reference sequence). The CDR3 here is CASSLNRGIYGYTF. The CDR3 DNA follows: TGTGCCAGCAGCTTGAACAGGGGGATTTATGGCTACACCTTC.